This T cell receptor beta chain was obtained from a study of naive and memory T cell subsets. This clonotype appeared a few times. Ligated cDNA underwent four rounds of PCR with nested alpha and beta constant region primers and SP2. Alpha and beta constant region primers primed reverse transcription for blood and skin samples. TCRdb reanalysed the 5' RACE reads using MiXCR and keeps one entry per CDR3 protein. The table includes tens of thousands of distinct CDR3 sequences, 6% to 8% detected once. TCR cDNA received a 3' ligated oligonucleotide that carried a UMI. Whole blood, roughly 2.5 ml, came from adult healthy volunteers. Reverse transcription used DNase-treated unsorted total RNA, aiming for about 1 to 1000 ng. The source is a female donor in good health.

The CDR3 loop is CASSLSLSQQETQYF. CDR3 in DNA: TGTGCCAGCTCATTATCTCTCTCCCAACAAGAGACCCAGTACTTC. J is TRBJ2-5 and V is TRBV18; D gene unclear. Trimming cost V 5 bases and J 2 bases, with 15 bases left between them. The V gene's germline CDR1 is KGHSH and CDR2 LQKENI. This CDR3 has 15 residues.